This TCR beta chain is from a study of early T cells in non-severe SARS-CoV-2 infection. Study background: It was bulk RNA from unsorted whole blood that was sequenced, and the chains were unpaired.

The CDR3 has 14 residues. CDR1 is MNHNS and CDR2 is SASEGT in the germline V gene. J lost 6 bases, V lost 6 bases, and 6 bases had no gene match. Unique molecular identifiers tagged individual cDNA molecules. In TCRdb, the 5' RACE reads were re-called with MiXCR into one record per CDR3 protein. The sample contains about 130,000 distinct CDR3 sequences, 15% of which appear only once. Study-level results: VDJdb matching, biased toward anti-spike CD8 responses, missed private and CD4 specificities.

For this clonotype: The antigen remains unidentified.

The sample was whole blood. This chain links TRBV6-1 with TRBJ2-1; 9 nucleotides align to TRBD1. This receptor was identified in an adult who was a healthcare worker with PCR-confirmed SARS-CoV-2 infection or an uninfected control (not recorded which). The CDR3 here is CASRNRGQSNEQFF. The CDR3 nucleotides read TGTGCCAGCAGGAACAGGGGGCAAAGCAATGAGCAGTTCTTC.